Described below is a single T cell receptor (beta chain) sequence and its context. This record belongs to a study of blood T cell repertoires in COVID-19. Across the study: Sources were T cells, B-cell-depleted T cells, or PBMCs; the material itself was cDNA or gDNA.

Sequencing was performed with immunoSEQ multiplex PCR; in TCRdb, only in-frame clones are kept and a portion is missing. Here the sample spans around 100,000 clones, approximately 86% being singletons. Deletions cut 6 bases from V and 2 bases from J, with 23 bases between. This CDR3 is built from 18 residues. Germline V CDR1 and CDR2: GTSNPN, SVGIG (reference sequence). The sequencing input was peripheral blood. V gene TRBV30 combines with J gene TRBJ2-6; tentatively, D is TRBD2 (6 bases). The TCR originated in a human donor in a cohort sampled during active COVID-19. The CDR3 DNA is TGTGCCTGCCGGAGAGGGAGGCAGGGTTCTGCTGGGGCCAACGTCCTGACTTTC. Encoded protein: CACRRGRQGSAGANVLTF.